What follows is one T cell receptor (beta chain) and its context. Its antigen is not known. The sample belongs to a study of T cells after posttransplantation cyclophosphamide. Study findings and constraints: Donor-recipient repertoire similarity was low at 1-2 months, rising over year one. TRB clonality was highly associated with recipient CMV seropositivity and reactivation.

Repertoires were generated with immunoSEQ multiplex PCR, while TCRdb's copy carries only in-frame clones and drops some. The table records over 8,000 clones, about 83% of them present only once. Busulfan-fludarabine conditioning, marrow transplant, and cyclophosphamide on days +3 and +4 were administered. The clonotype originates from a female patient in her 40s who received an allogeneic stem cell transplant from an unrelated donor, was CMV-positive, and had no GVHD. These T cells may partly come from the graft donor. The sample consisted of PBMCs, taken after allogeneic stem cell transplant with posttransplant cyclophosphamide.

CDR3 DNA sequence: TGTGCCAGCAGCCGCGGGGGGTCATACAATGAGCAGTTCTTC. This sequence encodes CASSRGGSYNEQFF. The chain joins TRBV6-5 to TRBJ2-1; TRBD2 matches at 8 bases. The CDR3 loop spans 14 amino acids. Trimming removed 6 bases from V and 4 bases from J; junction bases left unmatched: 5. Germline V gives CDR1 MNHEY, CDR2 SVGAGI.